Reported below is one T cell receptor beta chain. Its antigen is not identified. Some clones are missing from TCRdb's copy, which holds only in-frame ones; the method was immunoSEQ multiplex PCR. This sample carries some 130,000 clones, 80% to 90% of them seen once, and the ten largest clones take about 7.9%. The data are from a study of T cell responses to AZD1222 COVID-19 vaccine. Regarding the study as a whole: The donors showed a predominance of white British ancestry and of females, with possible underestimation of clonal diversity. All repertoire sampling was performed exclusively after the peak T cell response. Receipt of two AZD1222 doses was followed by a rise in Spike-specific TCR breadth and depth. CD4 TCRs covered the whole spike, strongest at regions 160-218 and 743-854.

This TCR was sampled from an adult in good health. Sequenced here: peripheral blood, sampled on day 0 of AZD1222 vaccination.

The CDR3 DNA sequence: TGTGCCAGCCTAGGGACAGTTTACTCCTACGAGCAGTACTTC. Translation gives CASLGTVYSYEQYF. The chain is built from TRBV2 and TRBJ2-7; 7 positions match TRBD1. V lost 8 bases to trimming and J lost 0 bases; unmatched junction nucleotides: 7. Germline-derived CDR1 and CDR2 are SNHLY and FYNNEI. The CDR3 totals 14 residues. Based on the CDR3 plus reference TRBV2 and TRBJ2-7, the full variable domain is EPEVTQTPSHQVTQMGQEVILRCVPISNHLYFYWYRQILGQKVEFLVSFYNNEISEKSEIFDDQFSVERPDGSNFTLKIRSTKLEDSAMYFCASLGTVYSYEQYFGPGTRLTVT.